The subject of this entry is one TCR beta chain. Its target is unknown. The data belong to a study of CD8 T cells in Susac syndrome. Study results and caveats: Individuals included in the TCR sequencing and HLA analysis were acknowledged by the study to be relatively few in number.

CD8+ and CD4+ T cells taken from blood had their TCR beta sequenced. TEMRA cells were FACS-enriched, while CD8+ and CD4+ T cells were negatively isolated. The V and J ends lost 6 bases and 0 bases respectively, with 17 bases between them. Per germline, CDR1 ENHRY and CDR2 SYGVKD. The CDR3 has 16 residues. An amount of RNA that ranged from 0.5 to 1 ug was reverse transcribed with random hexamers. immunoSEQ multiplex PCR amplified TCR beta CDR3 across 54 Vbeta, 13 Jbeta. TCRdb called the immunoSEQ multiplex PCR reads again in MiXCR, with one record for every CDR3 protein. The table has around 130,000 distinct CDR3 sequences, around 96% seen once.

The source is a human donor with multiple sclerosis. This chain links TRBV10-3 with TRBJ1-1; D unresolved. Sequenced input: CD4+ T cells from PBMCs. The CDR3: CAISARPDSLNTEAFF. The CDR3 DNA follows: TGTGCCATCAGCGCCCGACCCGACTCCTTGAACACTGAAGCTTTCTTT.